The 20 T cell receptor beta chains listed next were all sequenced from one sample in a study of blood T cells in healthy people across ages. Primed by a sample-barcoded 5' primer and a J-beta primer mix, a second PCR proceeded for 7 to 11 cycles. In TCRdb, the 5' RACE reads were re-called with MiXCR into one record per CDR3 protein. The data show roughly 2 million distinct CDR3 sequences, about 49% seen once. Sequences were obtained from blood. The receptor source for this set is a woman in her thirties or forties in good health.

The V call is TRBV18, the J call TRBJ2-6, with D tentatively TRBD2 (5 bases). The germline CDR1 and CDR2 sequences are KGHSH and LQKENI. The CDR3 runs to 17 residues. V lost 3 bases and J lost 0, with 12 bases in between. The CDR3 region is CASSPLPGSSGANVLTF. As DNA, the CDR3 is TGTGCCAGCTCACCGCTCCCGGGGAGCTCTGGGGCCAACGTCCTGACTTTC.

The V gene is TRBV5-1, the J gene TRBJ2-1, with 12 bases lining up with TRBD2. This CDR3 contains 15 residues. Germline trimming cut 2 bases from V and 8 bases from J; bases unmatched to any gene: 5. From germline, CDR1 is SGHRS and CDR2 YFSETQ. CDR3 bases: TGCGCCAGCAGCTTCGCAACTAGCGGGGGGTATGAGCAGTTCTTC. This codes for CASSFATSGGYEQFF.

The chain recombines TRBV9 with TRBJ2-1; D call uncertain. The CDR3 loop spans 15 amino acids. Trimming cost V 7 bases and J 8 bases, with 22 bases left between them. The germline V gene encodes CDR1 SGDLS and CDR2 YYNGEE. The CDR3 DNA sequence: TGTGCCAGCGGCATGCCGGGCGTTCAGGTGGATGAGCAGTTCTTC. It specifies CASGMPGVQVDEQFF.

This chain uses TRBV7-2 with TRBJ2-3, with D maybe TRBD1 (7 bases). Germline V gene lookup returns CDR1 SGHTA and CDR2 FQGNSA. Trimming pared 3 bases from V and 3 bases from J, leaving 13 bases between. This CDR3 is built from 15 residues. The CDR3 DNA reads as TGTGCCAGCAGCTTGGAGGGGGCTATGACAGATACGCAGTATTTT. Its protein is CASSLEGAMTDTQYF.

The chain recombines TRBV5-5 with TRBJ2-2, with 10 bases aligning to TRBD1. The CDR3 spans 15 residues. Germline assignment: CDR1 SGHKS and CDR2 YYEKEE (reference sequence). J was trimmed by 6 bases and V by 4 bases; bases with no gene match: 6. As DNA, the CDR3 is TGTGCCAGCAGCCCCCTGGACAGGGGGGCCGGGGAGCTGTTTTTT. It encodes CASSPLDRGAGELFF.

This clonotype was found once. V gene TRBV15 combines with J gene TRBJ1-2; possible D gene TRBD1, 5 bases. This CDR3 region has 17 residues. Germline CDR1 is LNHNV and CDR2 is YYDKDF (reference sequence). Between the trimmed V and J ends, which lost 2 bases and 5 bases, there was a span of 21 bases. In DNA form, the CDR3 reads TGTGCCACCAGCAGAACACCAGTAGAACAGGTCCGGTATGGCTACACCTTC. Translation: CATSRTPVEQVRYGYTF.

This clonotype was seen more than once but under ten times. The chain recombines TRBV24-1 with TRBJ1-5, with 8 positions matching TRBD1. Trimming took 4 bases from V and 4 from J; bases not matched to a gene: 8. Germline lookup yields CDR1 KGHDR and CDR2 SFDVKD. The CDR3 is 16 residues long. The CDR3 DNA is TGTGCCACCAGTGAACGCGGGACAGGACTAAATCAGCCCCAGCATTTT. It encodes CATSERGTGLNQPQHF.

The chain recombines TRBV2 with TRBJ2-7, with D perhaps matching TRBD1 (6 bases). V dropped 5 bases and J dropped 2 bases, with 13 bases sitting between them. The CDR3 is 14 amino acids. Germline CDR1 and CDR2: SNHLY and FYNNEI. As DNA, the CDR3 is TGTGCCAGCAGTTCCGGACAGTCACCCTACGAGCAGTACTTC. Amino acid sequence: CASSSGQSPYEQYF.

The J gene is TRBJ2-3, the V gene TRBV29-1, with TRBD2 matching over 8 bases. The length of the CDR3 is 16 residues. Germline CDR1 is SQVTM and CDR2 is ANQGSEA. V lost 7 bases to trimming and J lost 2 bases; unmatched junction nucleotides: 14. The CDR3 loop is CSARWRRGATTDTQYF. The DNA for the CDR3 is TGCAGCGCTCGATGGCGGCGGGGGGCCACCACAGATACGCAGTATTTT.

Comments on this clonotype: Germline is not matched at one junction end, which may reflect a read error. CDR3 region: CASSLDRATSSGANVLTF. The CDR3 nucleotides read TGTGCCAGCAGCTTAGACAGGGCTACGAGCTCTGGAGCCAACGTCCTGACTTTC. The chain links TRBV11-1 to TRBJ2-6; D is perhaps TRBD1 (6 bases). The length of the CDR3 is 18 residues. Germline V gene sequence: CDR1 SGHAT, CDR2 FQDESV (reference sequence).

This sequence joins TRBV5-1 and TRBJ2-3; D may be TRBD1 or TRBD2 (6 bases each). Germline V gives CDR1 SGHRS, CDR2 YFSETQ. V was clipped by 0 bases and J by 3 bases, with 14 bases between them. The CDR3 spans 16 residues. This CDR3 reads CASSLEVGGLTDTQYF. CDR3 DNA sequence: TGCGCCAGCAGCTTGGAGGTTGGGGGGCTGACAGATACGCAGTATTTT.

This clonotype has more than one count but fewer than ten. The chain carries TRBV7-2 and TRBJ2-7; 8 nucleotides line up with TRBD2. Germline V gives CDR1 SGHTA, CDR2 FQGNSA. CDR3 length: 14 residues. Unmatched junction bases numbered 5, after V lost 1 base and J lost 6 bases. The chain's CDR3 is CASSLDGGGPEQYF. Here the CDR3 DNA reads TGTGCCAGCAGCTTAGATGGCGGGGGGCCCGAGCAGTACTTC.

The chain has TRBV6-2 or TRBV6-3 and TRBJ2-5; D possibly corresponds to TRBD2 (6 bases). The ends were cut back, 7 bases at V and 4 bases at J, with 13 bases in the middle. CDR3 length: 13 amino acids. Germline V gene lookup returns CDR1 MNHEY and CDR2 SVGEGT. DNA of the CDR3: TGTGCCAGCACCCGGAGGGCTCGAGAGACCCAGTACTTC. Translated, it gives CASTRRARETQYF.

This chain connects TRBV29-1 to TRBJ1-4; the match to TRBD1 covers 8 bases. Germline trimming cut 6 bases from V and 6 bases from J; bases unmatched to any gene: 6. This CDR3 has 13 residues. Per the germline V gene, CDR1 is SQVTM and CDR2 is ANQGSEA. The CDR3 protein is CSVQQGVYEKLFF. CDR3 in DNA: TGCAGCGTCCAACAGGGGGTTTATGAAAAACTGTTTTTT.

This clonotype was detected once. The chain is built from TRBV6-6 and TRBJ2-7; perhaps TRBD1 as D (6 bases). Deletions cut 6 bases from V and 0 bases from J, with 15 bases between. The CDR3 covers 15 residues. Germline V gene data show CDR1 as MNHNY and CDR2 as SVGAGI (reference sequence). The CDR3 loop is CASRSDRPSSYEQYF. In DNA, the CDR3 is TGTGCCAGCAGATCAGACAGGCCCAGCTCCTACGAGCAGTACTTC.

The V and J genes are TRBV7-9 and TRBJ2-7; 8 nucleotides align to TRBD1. This CDR3 has 16 amino acids. Germline trimming cut 8 bases from V and 1 base from J; bases unmatched to any gene: 13. Looked up from germline, CDR1 is SEHNR and CDR2 is FQNEAQ (reference sequence). Here the CDR3 DNA reads TGTGCCAGCGGCGACTTCGGACAGGGCGATTCCTACGAGCAGTACTTC. Translated, it gives CASGDFGQGDSYEQYF.

The rearrangement joins TRBV20-1 to TRBJ2-5; 7 nucleotides align to TRBD1. Trimming removed 6 bases from V and 0 bases from J; junction bases left unmatched: 10. The germline V gene has CDR1 DFQATT and CDR2 SNEGSKA (reference sequence). The CDR3 sequence is 15 residues long. DNA of the CDR3: TGCAGTGCCATAACAGGGGAAGGGTACCAAGAGACCCAGTACTTC. It translates to CSAITGEGYQETQYF.

This rearrangement joins TRBV7-2 to TRBJ1-2, with 7 positions matching TRBD1. Germline-derived CDR1 and CDR2 are SGHTA and FQGNSA. The CDR3 is 14 amino acids. Trimming removed 5 bases from V and 5 bases from J; junction bases left unmatched: 8. The CDR3 nucleotides are TGTGCCAGCAGCCCAGGGGGGACGCAGTATGGCTACACCTTC. Residues: CASSPGGTQYGYTF. Full variable domain (outside the CDR3, taken from reference TRBV7-2 and TRBJ1-2): GAGVSQSPSNKVTEKGKDVELRCDPISGHTALYWYRQSLGQGLEFLIYFQGNSAPDKSGLPSDRFSAERTGGSVSTLTIQRTQQEDSAVYLCASSPGGTQYGYTFGSGTRLTVV.

This CDR3 reads CASSFGGGIYNEQFF. The CDR3 DNA is TGTGCCAGCAGTTTTGGGGGGGGGATCTACAATGAGCAGTTCTTC. The rearrangement joins TRBV12-3 or TRBV12-4 to TRBJ2-1, with 7 bases aligning to TRBD2. There are 15 residues in the CDR3. V shed 3 bases, J shed 3 bases, and the junction held 5 bases outside the gene matches.

This clonotype has a handful of counts. The chain is built from TRBV11-2 and TRBJ1-2; the match to TRBD1 covers 10 bases. The ends lost 4 bases at V and 2 bases at J; junction bases unmatched: 7. This CDR3 has 16 amino acids. Germline V gene lookup returns CDR1 SGHAT and CDR2 FQNNGV. The CDR3 DNA is TGTGCCAGCAGCTCCATCGGGACAGGGGCGAACTATGGCTACACCTTC. Protein sequence: CASSSIGTGANYGYTF.